The 21 T cell receptor beta chains in this list originate from one sample, sequenced in a study of T cells in Graves' hyperthyroidism and ophthalmopathy. There were TCR beta CDR3 regions amplified from RNA transcripts. The HTBI set primed first-round TCR CDR3 RT-PCR. TCRdb reprocessed the multiplex PCR reads via MiXCR and lists one record per CDR3 protein. Of around 300,000 distinct CDR3 sequences in the sample, roughly an eighth are singletons; the top ten hold roughly 7.9%. Sequencing was carried out using blood. The receptor source for this set is a woman between 35 and 50 years old with Graves' hyperthyroidism.

There are many counts of this clonotype. The rearrangement links TRBV12-3 or TRBV12-4 to TRBJ2-1; 7 bases are a match to TRBD2. The CDR3 sequence is 14 residues long. The V and J ends lost 7 bases and 8 bases, in that order; junction bases with no gene match: 11. In DNA form, the CDR3 reads TGTGCCAGCAACAATGGGGGGGTAAGCGATGAGCAGTTCTTC. This gives the protein CASNNGGVSDEQFF.

V and J are TRBV7-6 and TRBJ1-6; D gene uncertain. This CDR3 contains 18 residues. Looked up from germline, CDR1 is SGHVS and CDR2 is FNYEAQ. V shed 2 bases and J shed 0 bases, with 14 bases lying between them. The CDR3 reads CASSLYGAGSSYNSPLHF. The CDR3 DNA is TGTGCCAGCAGCTTATACGGAGCCGGAAGCTCCTATAATTCACCCCTCCACTTT. The entire variable domain, with the rest obtained from reference TRBV7-6 and TRBJ1-6, is as follows: GAGVSQSPRYKVTKRGQDVALRCDPISGHVSLYWYRQALGQGPEFLTYFNYEAQQDKSGLPNDRFSAERPEGSISTLTIQRTEQRDSAMYRCASSLYGAGSSYNSPLHFGNGTRLTVT.

This clonotype came up many times. The chain carries TRBV3-1 and TRBJ2-5; 9 positions match TRBD1. The CDR3 has 15 amino acids. V trimming: 4 bases; J trimming: 3 bases; junction bases outside the gene matches: 6. Germline V CDR1 and CDR2: LGHDT, YNNKEL (reference sequence). The CDR3 loop reads CASSPPGQGEETQYF. The DNA of the CDR3 is TGTGCCAGCAGCCCACCGGGACAGGGTGAAGAGACCCAGTACTTC.

In this sample, this clonotype turned up a few times. This chain connects TRBV28 to TRBJ2-7; the match to TRBD1 covers 8 bases. V dropped 3 bases and J dropped 1; count of bases not matched to a gene: 5. The length of the CDR3 is 15 residues. Germline loops: CDR1 MDHEN, CDR2 SYDVKM. In DNA, the CDR3 is TGTGCCAGCAGTTTGTGGACAGGGAATTCCTACGAGCAGTACTTC. Translated: CASSLWTGNSYEQYF.

This clonotype was observed many times. The V call is TRBV24-1, the J call TRBJ2-1; D uncertain. Germline V gives CDR1 KGHDR, CDR2 SFDVKD. Trimming stripped 4 bases from V and 0 bases from J, with 9 bases between. CDR3 length equals 15 residues. In DNA form, the CDR3 reads TGTGCCACCAGTGAGCCCAGAAGCTCCTACAATGAGCAGTTCTTC. It is translated as CATSEPRSSYNEQFF.

This clonotype was recorded many times. V gene TRBV2 combines with J gene TRBJ2-7, with D possibly being TRBD2 (6 bases). CDR1 is SNHLY, CDR2 FYNNEI, per germline. The CDR3 contains 15 residues. Trimming left V 6 bases short and J 5 bases short, with 20 bases between. The CDR3 DNA reads TGTGCCAGCAGAGAATCTAGCCCCCAGCGGGACGAGCAGTACTTC. Translating it yields CASRESSPQRDEQYF.

The table lists this clonotype with many counts. V and J are TRBV28 and TRBJ1-1, with D possibly being TRBD1 (6 bases). Trimming left V 5 bases short and J 0 bases short, with 16 bases between. Per germline, CDR1 MDHEN and CDR2 SYDVKM. The CDR3 is 16 residues long. CDR3 amino acids: CASSPLVGGMNTEAFF. The CDR3 DNA is TGTGCCAGCAGTCCCCTTGTAGGGGGTATGAACACTGAAGCTTTCTTT.

The chain joins TRBV7-9 to TRBJ2-2, with unresolved D. CDR1 is SEHNR, CDR2 FQNEAQ, per germline (reference sequence). This CDR3 comprises 14 residues. V lost 5 bases and J lost 6, with 13 bases in between. The CDR3 bases are TGTGCCAGCAGCCCTCAGTTGCGCGCCGGGGAGCTGTTTTTT. Translating gives CASSPQLRAGELFF.

The chain recombines TRBV12-3 or TRBV12-4 with TRBJ2-5, with D possibly matching TRBD1 (6 bases). Trimming cost V 0 bases and J 4 bases, with 12 bases left between them. The CDR3 has 15 amino acids. The CDR3 nucleotides read TGTGCCAGCAGTTTAGCGGGGCAGGGGAGAGAGACCCAGTACTTC. Translating gives CASSLAGQGRETQYF.

Ten or more counts support this clonotype. The chain links TRBV28 to TRBJ1-3; D uncertain. This CDR3 region has 13 residues. V was shortened by 7 bases and J by 6 bases, with 13 bases between the two germline ends. The germline V gene encodes CDR1 MDHEN and CDR2 SYDVKM. Written as DNA, the CDR3 is TGTGCCAGCAAATGGTCGCCTGTAAACACCATATATTTT. Protein product: CASKWSPVNTIYF.

This clonotype was recorded at least ten times. V gene TRBV30 combines with J gene TRBJ2-1; D might be TRBD1 (6 bases). The germline V gene has CDR1 GTSNPN and CDR2 SVGIG (reference sequence). This CDR3 comprises 11 residues. Trimming pared 5 bases from V and 7 bases from J, leaving 9 bases between. The CDR3 is CAWGGRNEQFF. The CDR3 DNA reads TGTGCCTGGGGGGGCAGAAATGAGCAGTTCTTC. Full variable domain (remainder filled in from reference TRBV30 and TRBJ2-1): SQTIHQWPATLVQPVGSPLSLECTVEGTSNPNLYWYRQAAGRGLQLLFYSVGIGQISSEVPQNLSASRPQDRQFILSSKKLLLSDSGFYLCAWGGRNEQFFGPGTRLTVL.

This clonotype was seen ten or more times. The chain combines TRBV11-3 with TRBJ1-2; TRBD1 might be the D (6 bases). This CDR3 comprises 15 residues. Germline CDR1 SGHNT, CDR2 YENEEA. The V end was cut by 3 bases, the J end by 2 bases, with 13 bases between. The CDR3 region is CASSFSGALNYGYTF. In nucleotides, the CDR3 is TGTGCCAGCAGCTTCTCAGGGGCTCTAAACTATGGCTACACCTTC.

The genes are TRBV20-1 and TRBJ1-3; no reliable D call. CDR1 DFQATT and CDR2 SNEGSKA come from the germline V gene (reference sequence). The CDR3 has 14 residues. V was pared by 6 bases and J by 0 bases, with 12 bases between. CDR3 DNA: TGCAGTGCCGAACAAAGCGTCTCTGGAAACACCATATATTTT. Amino acid sequence: CSAEQSVSGNTIYF.

This clonotype was seen a few times. The J gene is TRBJ1-5, the V gene TRBV19; TRBD1 matches at 7 bases. J gave up 6 bases and V 6 bases, and 11 bases lay outside the gene matches. The CDR3 length is 15 residues. Germline assignment: CDR1 LNHDA and CDR2 SQIVND (reference sequence). The CDR3 nucleotides are TGTGCCAGTAGGACAGGGTTTGAGGGAGCTCAGCCCCAGCATTTT. Protein: CASRTGFEGAQPQHF.

This clonotype was found many times. The gene calls are TRBV27 and TRBJ2-3; 9 positions match TRBD2. The CDR3 runs 15 residues. V shed 4 bases, J shed 7 bases, and the junction held 9 bases outside the gene matches. Per germline, CDR1 MNHEY and CDR2 SMNVEV (reference sequence). CDR3 in amino acids: CASSSSLAGRNTQYF. CDR3 DNA sequence: TGTGCCAGCAGTTCGTCACTAGCGGGTCGGAATACGCAGTATTTT.

Details on this clonotype: One end of the junction is discordant with germline, which a read error may explain. The chain couples TRBV2 to TRBJ2-5; D call uncertain. CDR1 and CDR2 from the germline V gene are SNHLY and FYNNEI. The CDR3 runs 11 residues. Here the CDR3 reads CASSEGPSSHF. The CDR3 DNA follows: TGTGCCAGCAGTGAAGGTCCAAGCTCGCACTTC.

Ten or more counts support this clonotype. The chain carries TRBV5-4 and TRBJ2-1, with 10 bases identical to TRBD1. This CDR3 has 15 amino acids. The germline V gene has CDR1 SGHNT and CDR2 YYREEE (reference sequence). V trimming: 1 base; J trimming: 10 bases; junction bases outside the gene matches: 8. CDR3 sequence reads: CASSLTGTGVREQFF. In nucleotides, the CDR3 is TGTGCCAGCAGCTTGACCGGGACAGGGGTTCGGGAGCAGTTCTTC.

This clonotype was detected many times. The J gene is TRBJ1-1, the V gene TRBV12-3 or TRBV12-4; TRBD1 matches 7 bases. V lost 5 bases, J lost 11 bases, and 8 bases stayed unmatched. There are 12 residues in the CDR3. The CDR3 spells CASSTGDLTAFF. In nucleotides, the CDR3 is TGTGCCAGCAGTACAGGGGACCTGACGGCTTTCTTT.

Ten or more counts support this clonotype. V is TRBV30 and J is TRBJ2-5, with D hard to call. Trimming took 3 bases from V and 1 from J, leaving 15 bases between them. The CDR3 is made up of 15 amino acids. From germline, CDR1 is GTSNPN and CDR2 SVGIG (reference sequence). Here the CDR3 reads CAWSVPFQRQETQYF. The CDR3 DNA sequence: TGTGCCTGGAGCGTCCCCTTTCAGCGCCAAGAGACCCAGTACTTC.

This clonotype showed up many times. The chain combines TRBV6-1 with TRBJ1-5; the D is unclear. V lost 6 bases and J lost 0, with 12 bases in between. Per germline, CDR1 MNHNS and CDR2 SASEGT. The CDR3 is made up of 15 amino acids. For the CDR3, the DNA is TGTGCCAGCAGATCGACAAGCTATAGCAATCAGCCCCAGCATTTT. Translating it yields CASRSTSYSNQPQHF.

This clonotype was counted ten times or more. The V call is TRBV28, the J call TRBJ2-5; D possibly matches TRBD1 or TRBD2 (5 bases each). CDR1 and CDR2 (germline): MDHEN, SYDVKM. Trimming removed 8 bases from V and 6 bases from J, with 22 bases in between. This CDR3 is built from 15 residues. CDR3 sequence (DNA): TGTGCCAGCCGAGGGGCAGGGAGAGAGGGCAAGACCCAGTACTTC. It yields the protein CASRGAGREGKTQYF.